These 16 T cell receptor beta chains were all obtained from the same sample, sequenced in a study of T cell responses to AZD1222 COVID-19 vaccine. Produced via immunoSEQ multiplex PCR; TCRdb's table is partial and in-frame only. Here the sample spans 85,000 to 100,000 clones, roughly 93% being singletons. Material: peripheral blood, obtained on day 0 of AZD1222 vaccination. The source is an adult in good health.

The V call is TRBV7-9, the J call TRBJ2-4; D is possibly TRBD1 (5 bases). Germline values: CDR1 SEHNR, CDR2 FQNEAQ (reference sequence). This CDR3 is 11 amino acids long. V dropped 7 bases and J dropped 16 bases, with 17 bases sitting between them. CDR3 sequence reads: CASTPMARDYF. CDR3 sequence (DNA): TGTGCCAGCACCCCGATGGCCAGGGATTACTTC.

This sequence joins TRBV5-1 and TRBJ2-7, with D maybe TRBD1 (5 bases). Germline CDR1 reads SGHRS; CDR2 reads YFSETQ. The CDR3 is 15 residues long. Trimming stripped 0 bases from V and 2 bases from J, with 12 bases between. CDR3: CASSLEGHSPYEQYF. The CDR3 region has the DNA TGCGCCAGCAGCTTGGAAGGACACAGCCCCTACGAGCAGTACTTC.

The genes are TRBV7-2 and TRBJ2-5; D remains ambiguous. The V end lost 4 bases, the J end lost 5 bases, and 11 bases lay between the germline ends. The length of the CDR3 is 13 residues. Germline CDR1 and CDR2: SGHTA and FQGNSA. Here the CDR3 reads CASSSRQSETQYF. The CDR3 DNA follows: TGTGCCAGCAGCTCCCGCCAGAGCGAGACCCAGTACTTC.

This chain uses TRBV4-3 with TRBJ1-4; no clear D gene. CDR1 is LGHNA and CDR2 is YSLEER in the germline V gene. The CDR3 runs 16 residues. The V and J ends lost 0 bases and 8 bases respectively, with 16 bases between them. The CDR3 protein is CASSQDWRARAEKLFF. CDR3 coding DNA: TGCGCCAGCAGCCAAGACTGGAGGGCTCGGGCGGAAAAACTGTTTTTT.

This clone showed up just once. The chain joins TRBV2 to TRBJ1-5; no definite D call. V dropped 7 bases and J dropped 0 bases, with 10 bases sitting between them. Per germline, CDR1 SNHLY and CDR2 FYNNEI. This CDR3 is 14 amino acids long. This CDR3 is CASNEANSNQPQHF. The CDR3 coding sequence is TGTGCCAGCAACGAGGCCAATAGCAATCAGCCCCAGCATTTT.

The genes are TRBV4-1 and TRBJ2-3; D unclear. Germline V CDR1 and CDR2: MGHRA, YSYEKL. CDR3 length: 13 amino acids. V lost 4 bases and J 2 bases, leaving 7 bases between the germline ends. The DNA for the CDR3 is TGCGCCAGCAGCCGCGGAAACACAGATACGCAGTATTTT. It encodes CASSRGNTDTQYF.

The gene calls are TRBV2 and TRBJ1-2, with D unresolved. V shed 5 bases and J shed 8 bases, with 15 bases lying between them. Germline lookup yields CDR1 SNHLY and CDR2 FYNNEI. The CDR3 runs to 13 residues. CDR3 DNA sequence: TGTGCCAGCAGTCGGACTTTAACTGTAGGCTACACCTTC. It encodes CASSRTLTVGYTF.

The chain employs TRBV28 and TRBJ1-1; D is perhaps TRBD1 (5 bases). V shed 7 bases and J shed 0 bases, with 15 bases lying between them. Germline V lookup: CDR1 MDHEN, CDR2 SYDVKM. CDR3 length equals 15 residues. DNA for the CDR3: TGTGCCAGCAACCTGGCTGGACAAATGAACACTGAAGCTTTCTTT. Residues: CASNLAGQMNTEAFF.

V gene TRBV3-1 (or the pseudogene TRBV3-2) combines with J gene TRBJ2-7; the D gene is possibly TRBD2 (5 bases). CDR3 length equals 15 residues. V lost 2 bases, J lost 7 bases, and 18 bases lay in between. From germline, CDR1 is LGHDT and CDR2 YNNKEL (reference sequence). CDR3: CASSQIRGGNGEQYF. The CDR3 nucleotides are TGTGCCAGCAGCCAAATTCGTGGAGGAAACGGAGAGCAGTACTTC.

J is TRBJ2-1 and V is TRBV2, with D perhaps matching TRBD2 (7 bases). V dropped 8 bases and J dropped 9 bases, with 23 bases sitting between them. Looked up from germline, CDR1 is SNHLY and CDR2 is FYNNEI. The CDR3 extends over 15 amino acids. CDR3 residues: CASGKGGGLISEQFF. The CDR3 DNA reads TGTGCCAGCGGCAAGGGGGGGGGACTAATCTCTGAGCAGTTCTTC.

The rearrangement uses TRBV19 and TRBJ2-2, with D uncertain. Germline V gives CDR1 LNHDA, CDR2 SQIVND (reference sequence). V lost 7 bases to trimming and J lost 0 bases, with 9 bases between them. There are 14 residues in the CDR3. Here the CDR3 reads CASTIGPNTGELFF. In DNA form, the CDR3 reads TGTGCCAGTACCATCGGTCCGAACACCGGGGAGCTGTTTTTT.

V and J are TRBV19 and TRBJ1-4; D is undetermined. This CDR3 spans 14 amino acids. Trimming cost V 3 bases and J 8 bases, with 13 bases left between them. Germline CDR1 and CDR2: LNHDA and SQIVND (reference sequence). CDR3 loop: CASSIMTSGEKLFF. CDR3 DNA sequence: TGTGCCAGTAGTATTATGACTTCAGGAGAAAAACTGTTTTTT.

The chain employs TRBV19 and TRBJ1-4; D is possibly TRBD1 (5 bases). V was clipped by 4 bases and J by 3 bases, with 12 bases between them. The CDR3 sequence is 15 residues long. Germline V CDR1 and CDR2: LNHDA, SQIVND (reference sequence). CDR3 sequence (DNA): TGTGCCAGTAGTAACCTTGGAGGGGCTAATGAAAAACTGTTTTTT. Residues: CASSNLGGANEKLFF. Combining the CDR3 with reference TRBV19 and TRBJ1-4 gives the whole variable domain DGGITQSPKYLFRKEGQNVTLSCEQNLNHDAMYWYRQDPGQGLRLIYYSQIVNDFQKGDIAEGYSVSREKKESFPLTVTSAQKNPTAFYLCASSNLGGANEKLFFGSGTQLSVL.

The V gene is TRBV6-5, the J gene TRBJ2-1, with 7 nucleotides matching TRBD1. Germline V gives CDR1 MNHEY, CDR2 SVGAGI. With 0 bases clipped from V and 8 bases from J, the junction kept 7 bases outside the gene matches. This CDR3 region has 15 residues. This CDR3 reads CASSYSGQAIDEQFF. CDR3 DNA: TGTGCCAGCAGTTACTCTGGACAGGCGATCGATGAGCAGTTCTTC.

This chain joins TRBV18 and TRBJ1-3; 8 bases agree with TRBD1. The V segment lost 3 bases and the J segment 6 bases; nucleotides outside the gene matches: 7. This CDR3 comprises 15 residues. The germline CDR1 and CDR2 sequences are KGHSH and LQKENI. The CDR3 bases are TGTGCCAGCTCACCTCGCCTGACAGGGGTAAACACCATATATTTT. Translating gives CASSPRLTGVNTIYF. Drawing the rest from reference TRBV18 and TRBJ1-3, the complete variable domain is NAGVMQNPRHLVRRRGQEARLRCSPMKGHSHVYWYRQLPEEGLKFMVYLQKENIIDESGMPKERFSAEFPKEGPSILRIQQVVRGDSAAYFCASSPRLTGVNTIYFGEGSWLTVV.

The J gene is TRBJ2-7, the V gene TRBV6-5, with 7 bases matching TRBD1. The CDR3 covers 14 residues. CDR1 MNHEY and CDR2 SVGAGI come from the germline V gene. Trimming removed 7 bases from V and 4 bases from J; junction bases left unmatched: 10. The CDR3 here is CASTPVGTAYEQYF. In DNA, the CDR3 is TGTGCCAGCACCCCCGTCGGGACAGCTTACGAGCAGTACTTC.